The next 27 T cell receptor beta chains were all read from a single sample in a study of blood T cell repertoires in COVID-19. Sequencing was performed with immunoSEQ multiplex PCR; in TCRdb, only in-frame clones are kept and a portion is missing. This sample has 150,000 or so clones, with around 83% found just once. The sample was peripheral blood. All receptors derive from a man in his late teens or twenties with acute or convalescent COVID-19.

This clone has just one count. The CDR3: CASSQVDGGEQFF. In DNA form, the CDR3 reads TGTGCCAGCAGCCAAGTAGACGGGGGAGAGCAGTTCTTC. The V gene is TRBV3-1 (or the pseudogene TRBV3-2), the J gene TRBJ2-1, with TRBD2 as a possible D gene (6 bases). The CDR3 sequence is 13 residues long. Germline-derived CDR1 and CDR2 are LGHDT and YNNKEL (reference sequence). Trimming removed 1 base from V and 10 bases from J, with 11 bases in between.

The chain recombines TRBV11-3 with TRBJ2-7, with TRBD2 identical over 12 bases. The length of the CDR3 is 15 residues. CDR1 is SGHNT, CDR2 YENEEA, per germline. With V trimmed by 5 bases and J by 0 bases, 2 bases remained unmatched. DNA of the CDR3: TGTGCCAGCAGCCGGACTAGCGGGACCTCCTACGAGCAGTACTTC. Translated: CASSRTSGTSYEQYF.

The chain joins TRBV24-1 to TRBJ2-3; D not resolved. CDR3 length: 13 residues. From germline, CDR1 is KGHDR and CDR2 SFDVKD. Trimming took 5 bases from V and 2 from J, leaving 7 bases between them. Here the CDR3 reads CATSGLFTDTQYF. CDR3 coding DNA: TGTGCCACCAGTGGACTTTTCACAGATACGCAGTATTTT.

The J gene is TRBJ2-1, the V gene TRBV6-1; 15 bases align to TRBD2. The CDR3 runs 18 residues. In germline, CDR1 is MNHNS, CDR2 SASEGT. The ends lost 0 bases at V and 12 bases at J; junction bases unmatched: 12. The CDR3 loop reads CASSEAVPGLAGGEGQFF. DNA for the CDR3: TGTGCCAGCAGTGAAGCGGTACCGGGACTAGCGGGAGGCGAGGGGCAGTTCTTC.

This clone was seen a few times. The chain couples TRBV6-2 or TRBV6-3 to TRBJ1-5; 12 nucleotides align to TRBD1. Looked up from germline, CDR1 is MNHEY and CDR2 is SVGEGT. V was clipped by 4 bases and J by 6 bases; unmatched bases: 16. The CDR3 has 19 residues. The CDR3 DNA reads TGTGCCAGCAGTTTTCGTCAAACCGGGACAGGGGGCGCGGGTCAGCCCCAGCATTTT. It encodes CASSFRQTGTGGAGQPQHF.

This clone came up a few times. The chain is built from TRBV9 and TRBJ1-1, with 7 bases aligning to TRBD1. The CDR3 covers 13 residues. Germline CDR1 reads SGDLS; CDR2 reads YYNGEE. The ends lost 3 bases at V and 11 bases at J; junction bases unmatched: 10. CDR3 sequence: CASSAGTAGGAFF. CDR3 DNA sequence: TGTGCCAGCAGCGCGGGGACAGCCGGTGGCGCTTTCTTT. Full variable domain (remainder filled in from reference TRBV9 and TRBJ1-1): DSGVTQTPKHLITATGQRVTLRCSPRSGDLSVYWYQQSLDQGLQFLIQYYNGEERAKGNILERFSAQQFPDLHSELNLSSLELGDSALYFCASSAGTAGGAFFGQGTRLTVV.

This clone was recorded only once. The CDR3 coding sequence is TGTGCCAGCAGCCCGAATCATGGAGACTATGGCTACACCTTC. It yields the protein CASSPNHGDYGYTF. The chain joins TRBV7-3 to TRBJ1-2, with D hard to call. The CDR3 sequence is 14 residues long. Trimming cost V 5 bases and J 3 bases, with 13 bases left between them. The germline V gene has CDR1 SGHTA and CDR2 FQGTGA.

The genes are TRBV7-6 and TRBJ2-1; 8 nucleotides align to TRBD2. Germline V gene lookup returns CDR1 SGHVS and CDR2 FNYEAQ. The CDR3 totals 15 residues. V shed 8 bases, J shed 0 bases, and the junction held 6 bases outside the gene matches. This CDR3 is CASRVAGGSYNEQFF. CDR3 DNA: TGTGCCAGCCGAGTGGCGGGGGGCTCCTACAATGAGCAGTTCTTC. Looking up the rest from reference TRBV7-6 and TRBJ2-1 gives the full variable domain: GAGVSQSPRYKVTKRGQDVALRCDPISGHVSLYWYRQALGQGPEFLTYFNYEAQQDKSGLPNDRFSAERPEGSISTLTIQRTEQRDSAMYRCASRVAGGSYNEQFFGPGTRLTVL.

V gene TRBV20-1 combines with J gene TRBJ1-1; TRBD1 matches at 8 bases. Trimming at V came to 3 bases and at J to 5 bases, leaving 14 bases not matched to a gene. CDR3 length equals 16 residues. The germline V gene has CDR1 DFQATT and CDR2 SNEGSKA (reference sequence). For the CDR3, the DNA is TGCAGTGCTAGTCTAGAGGAGGACAGGGTCAAAACTGAAGCTTTCTTT. Amino acid sequence: CSASLEEDRVKTEAFF.

The genes are TRBV5-4 and TRBJ2-5, with D possibly being TRBD2 (6 bases). The germline CDR1 and CDR2 sequences are SGHNT and YYREEE (reference sequence). The germline V and J ends were trimmed by 4 bases and 0 bases, with 13 bases remaining between them. The CDR3 consists of 15 residues. CDR3 sequence reads: CASSRGWGDQETQYF. The CDR3, as DNA: TGTGCCAGCAGCCGGGGTTGGGGGGACCAAGAGACCCAGTACTTC.

The chain couples TRBV19 to TRBJ1-1, with TRBD1 as a possible D gene (6 bases). V was clipped by 7 bases and J by 4 bases, with 16 bases between them. CDR1 and CDR2 from the germline V gene are LNHDA and SQIVND (reference sequence). The CDR3 covers 14 residues. The CDR3 sequence: CASIARGGPTEAFF. CDR3 DNA: TGTGCCAGTATCGCCCGTGGGGGCCCCACTGAAGCTTTCTTT.

The chain couples TRBV30 to TRBJ2-3; 10 bases are shared with TRBD2. J lost 2 bases, V lost 2 bases, and 7 bases had no gene match. The CDR3 loop spans 16 amino acids. Germline V gene lookup returns CDR1 GTSNPN and CDR2 SVGIG (reference sequence). The CDR3 sequence is CAWSTGLAAYTDTQYF. CDR3 nucleotides: TGTGCCTGGAGTACCGGACTAGCGGCTTACACAGATACGCAGTATTTT.

This clone showed up just once. V usage is TRBV7-9 and J usage is TRBJ2-7, with a weak D call TRBD2 (6 bases). The V gene lost 4 bases and the J gene lost 5 bases, with 9 bases spanning the gap. CDR1 and CDR2 (germline): SEHNR, FQNEAQ (reference sequence). The length of the CDR3 is 12 residues. CDR3 region: CASSSRGNEQYF. DNA for the CDR3: TGTGCCAGCAGCTCGCGGGGAAACGAGCAGTACTTC.

The CDR3: CASRAGGASYGYTF. CDR3 DNA sequence: TGTGCCAGTAGGGCAGGGGGAGCTTCCTATGGCTACACCTTC. V usage is TRBV19 and J usage is TRBJ1-2; TRBD1 matches at 7 bases. CDR1 and CDR2 from the germline V gene are LNHDA and SQIVND (reference sequence). Trimming took 6 bases from V and 4 from J; bases not matched to a gene: 8. This CDR3 is built from 14 residues.

V and J are TRBV7-8 and TRBJ2-7, with D tentatively TRBD2 (6 bases). CDR3 length: 16 amino acids. Germline CDR1 is SGHVS and CDR2 is FQNEAQ. Trimming took off 5 bases at V and 1 base at J, with 18 bases between the two ends. DNA of the CDR3: TGTGCCAGCAGCGCTCGCCCTTTGGCGGGGTCCTACGAGCAGTACGTC. As protein: CASSARPLAGSYEQYV.

The sample holds one count of this clone. V gene TRBV28 combines with J gene TRBJ1-2; 8 positions match TRBD1. The trim removed 4 bases at V and 1 base at J, leaving 11 bases unmatched. This CDR3 contains 17 residues. Per the germline V gene, CDR1 is MDHEN and CDR2 is SYDVKM. CDR3 sequence reads: CASSSFGQGLLNYGYTF. In DNA, the CDR3 is TGTGCCAGCAGTTCCTTCGGACAGGGCCTACTTAACTATGGCTACACCTTC.

The J gene is TRBJ2-1, the V gene TRBV5-4, with D perhaps matching TRBD1 (5 bases). Trimming took off 4 bases at V and 4 bases at J, with 9 bases between the two ends. This CDR3 contains 13 residues. Germline lookup yields CDR1 SGHNT and CDR2 YYREEE (reference sequence). CDR3 sequence reads: CASSLTAYNEQFF. The CDR3 DNA is TGTGCCAGCAGCCTGACAGCTTACAATGAGCAGTTCTTC. Using reference TRBV5-4 and TRBJ2-1 for the parts outside the CDR3, the full variable domain is ETGVTQSPTHLIKTRGQQVTLRCSSQSGHNTVSWYQQALGQGPQFIFQYYREEENGRGNFPPRFSGLQFPNYSSELNVNALELDDSALYLCASSLTAYNEQFFGPGTRLTVL.

This clone was counted a few times. The V gene is TRBV4-1, the J gene TRBJ2-1; TRBD2 matches at 13 bases. The germline CDR1 and CDR2 sequences are MGHRA and YSYEKL. This CDR3 has 16 residues. Trimming removed 1 base from V and 9 bases from J; junction bases left unmatched: 6. The CDR3 protein is CASSQATSGGGTEQFF. In DNA, the CDR3 is TGCGCCAGCAGCCAAGCTACTAGCGGGGGGGGCACTGAGCAGTTCTTC.

This clone was seen once. The V call is TRBV5-1, the J call TRBJ1-2; 7 nucleotides align to TRBD1. This CDR3 has 17 amino acids. The germline V gene has CDR1 SGHRS and CDR2 YFSETQ. J was trimmed by 2 bases and V by 0 bases; bases with no gene match: 10. CDR3: CASSLGDRDSGNYGYTF. DNA of the CDR3: TGCGCCAGCAGCTTGGGAGACCGGGACAGCGGAAACTATGGCTACACCTTC.

This chain connects TRBV7-8 to TRBJ2-1; no clear D. The CDR3 consists of 13 residues. The V and J ends lost 2 bases and 10 bases respectively, with 12 bases between them. Looked up from germline, CDR1 is SGHVS and CDR2 is FQNEAQ. The CDR3 nucleotides are TGTGCCAGCAGCTTACTGGAACTCGGGGAGCAGTTCTTC. This sequence encodes CASSLLELGEQFF.

CDR3 protein: CASSVGVAGDDEQFF. Written as DNA, the CDR3 is TGTGCCAGCAGCGTAGGGGTAGCGGGGGACGATGAGCAGTTCTTC. The chain couples TRBV9 to TRBJ2-1, with 9 bases that match TRBD2. The CDR3 covers 15 residues. Germline V lookup: CDR1 SGDLS, CDR2 YYNGEE. After removal of 0 bases from V and 8 bases from J, the junction contained 6 bases not matched to a gene.

This CDR3 reads CSVEKGALNEQFF. The CDR3 DNA reads as TGCAGCGTTGAAAAGGGGGCACTGAATGAGCAGTTCTTC. This chain connects TRBV29-1 to TRBJ2-1, with 7 bases matching TRBD1. V lost 2 bases and J lost 7; bases outside the gene matches: 5. CDR3 size: 13 residues. CDR1 SQVTM and CDR2 ANQGSEA come from the germline V gene.

Of note for this clone: The junction does not match germline at one end; this may be a read error. The same CDR3 also results from other DNA sequences found in this sample. The rearrangement uses TRBV5-6 and TRBJ1-2; 7 bases fit TRBD1. Germline lookup yields CDR1 SGHDT and CDR2 YYEEEE. The CDR3 covers 14 residues. As DNA, the CDR3 is TGTGCCAGTAGCTTCCCCACAGGGGTCCTTGGCTACACCTTC. This encodes CASSFPTGVLGYTF.

In its sample, this clone was seen once. The genes are TRBV19 and TRBJ2-2, with TRBD1 matching over 7 bases. The V and J ends lost 3 bases and 7 bases, in that order; junction bases with no gene match: 14. The CDR3 extends over 17 amino acids. Germline CDR1 is LNHDA and CDR2 is SQIVND (reference sequence). Here the CDR3 DNA reads TGTGCCAGTAGTATGGTCCTTTACAGGGGTCGTGTCGGGGAGCTGTTTTTT. This translates into CASSMVLYRGRVGELFF.

This clone appeared once. The chain has TRBV2 and TRBJ2-3, with D unclear. The CDR3 consists of 14 residues. With 4 bases removed from V and 2 bases from J, the gap between germline ends came to 10 bases. Germline V gives CDR1 SNHLY, CDR2 FYNNEI. CDR3: CASSVYGVTDTQYF. CDR3 sequence (DNA): TGTGCCAGCAGTGTATACGGAGTCACAGATACGCAGTATTTT.

The CDR3 bases are TGTGCCAGCAGCCCCATGGGGACAGGAAGGAACTATGGCTACACCTTC. Translating it yields CASSPMGTGRNYGYTF. The chain employs TRBV2 and TRBJ1-2; TRBD1 matches at 8 bases. The CDR3 sequence is 16 residues long. V was clipped by 6 bases and J by 2 bases; unmatched bases: 11. Germline CDR1 and CDR2: SNHLY and FYNNEI.

The chain recombines TRBV7-9 with TRBJ2-3, with 10 nucleotides matching TRBD2. Germline V gives CDR1 SEHNR, CDR2 FQNEAQ (reference sequence). This CDR3 contains 16 residues. The junction had 6 bases not matched to a gene; V was cut back by 5 bases and J by 1 base. The CDR3 reads CASSPGLASGTDTQYF. The CDR3 DNA reads as TGTGCCAGCAGCCCGGGACTAGCGTCGGGCACAGATACGCAGTATTTT.